Below, 30 T cell receptor beta chains from the same sample are listed, as sequenced in a study of blood T cells in healthy people across ages. Sample-barcoded 5' priming and a J-beta primer mix drove a second PCR of about 6 to 12 cycles. MiXCR, run by TCRdb on the 5' RACE reads, gives a single entry per CDR3 protein. This table holds roughly 1,700,000 distinct CDR3 sequences, 28% found once. Sequenced sample: blood. The receptor set was obtained from a woman younger than 45 in good health.

CDR3 sequence: CASSDSKGGETQYF. CDR3 sequence (DNA): TGTGCCAGCAGTGATTCGAAGGGAGGGGAGACCCAGTACTTC. The chain recombines TRBV25-1 with TRBJ2-5; 7 nucleotides align to TRBD2. Germline assignment: CDR1 MGHDK and CDR2 SYGVNS. This CDR3 is built from 14 residues. Losses at the gene ends were 3 bases for V and 5 bases for J; bases not matched to a gene: 6. The entire variable domain, with the rest obtained from reference TRBV25-1 and TRBJ2-5, is as follows: EADIYQTPRYLVIGTGKKITLECSQTMGHDKMYWYQQDPGMELHLIHYSYGVNSTEKGDLSSESTVSRIRTEHFPLTLESARPSHTSQYLCASSDSKGGETQYFGPGTRLLVL.

Ten or more counts support this clonotype. This chain uses TRBV20-1 with TRBJ2-4, with 13 bases that match TRBD2. Per the germline V gene, CDR1 is DFQATT and CDR2 is SNEGSKA (reference sequence). The trim removed 6 bases at V and 0 bases at J, leaving 5 bases unmatched. The length of the CDR3 is 16 residues. CDR3: CSAGTSGDLAKNIQYF. The CDR3 DNA sequence: TGCAGTGCCGGGACTAGCGGGGACCTAGCCAAAAACATTCAGTACTTC.

The rearrangement links TRBV7-2 to TRBJ1-2; D is undetermined. Between the trimmed V and J ends, which lost 5 bases and 3 bases, there was a span of 13 bases. From germline, CDR1 is SGHTA and CDR2 FQGNSA. The CDR3 sequence is 14 residues long. The CDR3 sequence is CASSPLGSDYGYTF. CDR3 in DNA: TGTGCCAGCAGCCCCTTAGGGTCGGACTATGGCTACACCTTC.

V usage is TRBV20-1 and J usage is TRBJ2-7; 8 bases align to TRBD1. CDR1 and CDR2 (germline): DFQATT, SNEGSKA (reference sequence). The CDR3 contains 14 residues. V gave up 6 bases and J gave up 2 bases; unmatched junction bases: 9. CDR3 sequence: CSAARDRSTYEQYF. CDR3 bases: TGCAGTGCCGCCCGGGACAGGTCGACCTACGAGCAGTACTTC.

This chain uses TRBV28 with TRBJ2-1; 10 bases are shared with TRBD2. The CDR3 consists of 15 residues. Per the germline V gene, CDR1 is MDHEN and CDR2 is SYDVKM. With V trimmed by 5 bases and J by 9 bases, 10 bases remained unmatched. The CDR3 spells CASSKWSGGATEQFF. As DNA, the CDR3 is TGTGCCAGCAGTAAATGGAGCGGGGGGGCTACTGAGCAGTTCTTC.

The chain joins TRBV20-1 to TRBJ2-7; TRBD2 might be the D (5 bases). Between the trimmed V and J ends, which lost 7 bases and 7 bases, there was a span of 20 bases. CDR1 is DFQATT and CDR2 is SNEGSKA in the germline V gene (reference sequence). This CDR3 has 13 residues. CDR3 loop: CSVHGRLGNEQYF. CDR3 in DNA: TGCAGTGTTCACGGACGGCTCGGGAATGAGCAGTACTTC.

The rearrangement uses TRBV5-1 and TRBJ2-7; possibly TRBD1 for D (5 bases). CDR3 size: 14 residues. Trimming left V 4 bases short and J 3 bases short, with 14 bases between. Germline loops: CDR1 SGHRS, CDR2 YFSETQ. The CDR3 spells CASSPTGNLYEQYF. The DNA of the CDR3 is TGCGCCAGCAGCCCCACAGGTAACCTCTACGAGCAGTACTTC. The variable domain in full, with the rest retrieved from reference TRBV5-1 and TRBJ2-7, is KAGVTQTPRYLIKTRGQQVTLSCSPISGHRSVSWYQQTPGQGLQFLFEYFSETQRNKGNFPGRFSGRQFSNSRSEMNVSTLELGDSALYLCASSPTGNLYEQYFGPGTRLTVT.

About this clonotype itself: One junction end does not reproduce the germline sequence, and a read error may be involved. The J gene is TRBJ1-1, the V gene TRBV25-1; no reliable D call. In germline, CDR1 is MGHDK, CDR2 SYGVNS. The length of the CDR3 is 11 residues. CDR3 coding DNA: TGCGGTTCCAGTATGAACACTGGAGCTTTCTTT. Translation gives CGSSMNTGAFF.

This clonotype was seen more than once but under ten times. V usage is TRBV29-1 and J usage is TRBJ2-7; 8 bases match TRBD1. The CDR3 is made up of 11 amino acids. The ends lost 7 bases at V and 6 bases at J; junction bases unmatched: 5. CDR1 is SQVTM, CDR2 ANQGSEA, per germline. The CDR3, as DNA: TGCAGCGCCGGGACAGGATCCGAGCAGTACTTC. Protein: CSAGTGSEQYF.

Remarks on this clonotype: A much larger clonotype is one base distant, so this may be a read error. The chain is built from TRBV5-5 and TRBJ1-2; 8 positions match TRBD1. The CDR3 runs 14 residues. Germline assignment: CDR1 SGHKS and CDR2 YYEKEE (reference sequence). The CDR3 DNA is TGTGCCAGCAGCGCCGACAGGGGTTCCTATGGCCACACCTTC. Its translation: CASSADRGSYGHTF.

This clonotype was observed once. This rearrangement joins TRBV12-3 or TRBV12-4 to TRBJ2-4; a possible D gene is TRBD1 (5 bases). The CDR3 totals 15 residues. V was shortened by 0 bases and J by 13 bases, with 19 bases between the two germline ends. The CDR3 here is CASSLASGQGEEQYF. The CDR3 DNA reads TGTGCCAGCAGTTTAGCGTCCGGTCAAGGGGAAGAGCAGTACTTC.

This clonotype was observed a handful of times. This chain uses TRBV20-1 with TRBJ2-7, with D unclear. V lost 2 bases and J 0 bases, leaving 8 bases between the germline ends. The CDR3 contains 13 residues. Germline V gene lookup returns CDR1 DFQATT and CDR2 SNEGSKA (reference sequence). The CDR3 DNA reads as TGCAGTGCTAGATTGTCTGCCTCCTACGAGCAGTACTTC. Its translation: CSARLSASYEQYF.

Regarding this clonotype: The junction departs from the called germline gene at one end, perhaps through a read error. This chain connects TRBV7-2 to TRBJ2-4; D is unclear. The DNA end is more similar to TRBJ2-7, so the J call may be wrong. This CDR3 comprises 16 residues. Germline V gene data show CDR1 as SGHTA and CDR2 as FQGNSA. The CDR3 reads CASSLARVAGSCEQYF. CDR3 nucleotides: TGTGCCAGCAGCTTAGCGCGTGTAGCTGGGTCCTGCGAGCAGTACTTC.

This clonotype turned up a few times. V gene TRBV9 combines with J gene TRBJ1-1; a possible D gene is TRBD1 (5 bases). CDR1 SGDLS and CDR2 YYNGEE come from the germline V gene. The CDR3 sequence is 15 residues long. V was cut by 3 bases and J by 3 bases, with 15 bases left in between. CDR3 amino acids: CASSERRGDDTEAFF. CDR3 DNA: TGTGCCAGCAGCGAGAGAAGAGGGGATGACACTGAAGCTTTCTTT.

This clonotype was detected many times. The V and J genes are TRBV28 and TRBJ2-7; 7 nucleotides agree with TRBD1. This CDR3 comprises 15 residues. Trimming removed 6 bases from V and 5 bases from J; junction bases left unmatched: 13. Germline CDR1 is MDHEN and CDR2 is SYDVKM. Here the CDR3 reads CASSPSAGGGHEQYF. The CDR3 coding sequence is TGTGCCAGCAGCCCCTCGGCAGGGGGTGGGCACGAGCAGTACTTC.

The table lists this clonotype with many counts. The chain employs TRBV27 and TRBJ2-3, with D maybe TRBD1 (6 bases). CDR3 length: 13 amino acids. CDR1 and CDR2 from the germline V gene are MNHEY and SMNVEV (reference sequence). The V gene lost 11 bases and the J gene lost 3 bases, with 15 bases spanning the gap. DNA for the CDR3: TGTGCCGCCGGGACAACAGTTACAGATACGCAGTATTTT. As protein: CAAGTTVTDTQYF.

Many counts were recorded for this clonotype. The rearrangement uses TRBV10-3 and TRBJ2-3; 7 bases are shared with TRBD1. The CDR3 covers 14 residues. V lost 5 bases, J lost 3 bases, and 5 bases stayed unmatched. Germline V gene lookup returns CDR1 ENHRY and CDR2 SYGVKD. CDR3 DNA sequence: TGTGCCATCAGTTCGGGACAGCAGACAGATACGCAGTATTTT. It specifies CAISSGQQTDTQYF.

This clonotype has a count of ten or more. V usage is TRBV18 and J usage is TRBJ2-7; D uncertain. V was clipped by 3 bases and J by 2 bases, with 11 bases between them. This CDR3 is 14 amino acids long. Germline V gene lookup returns CDR1 KGHSH and CDR2 LQKENI. The CDR3 here is CASSPLSDTYEQYF. The DNA for the CDR3 is TGTGCCAGCTCACCCTTATCTGATACCTACGAGCAGTACTTC.

In the case of this clonotype: One base away lies a much larger clone, so this may be a sequencing read error. Here the CDR3 reads CASRYWGDSYEQYF. CDR3 in DNA: TGTGCCAGCAGGTATTGGGGCGACTCCTACGAGCAGTACTTC. The chain recombines TRBV6-2 or TRBV6-3 with TRBJ2-7; D may be TRBD1 (5 bases). CDR1 is MNHEY and CDR2 is SVGEGT in the germline V gene. The CDR3 sequence is 14 residues long. V was cut by 6 bases and J by 0 bases, with 12 bases left in between.

Only a few counts were recorded for this clonotype. The CDR3 nucleotides read TGTGCCAGCAGTACAGGGAAAGAGACCCAGTACTTC. Amino acids: CASSTGKETQYF. The chain is built from TRBV7-9 and TRBJ2-5, with a possible D match to TRBD1 (6 bases). Germline CDR1 and CDR2: SEHNR and FQNEAQ (reference sequence). The CDR3 is made up of 12 amino acids. The V end lost 6 bases, the J end lost 3 bases, and 8 bases lay between the germline ends.

The chain recombines TRBV6-2 or TRBV6-3 with TRBJ1-2, with D possibly being TRBD1 (5 bases). Germline CDR1 and CDR2: MNHEY and SVGEGT. V shed 7 bases and J shed 6 bases, with 24 bases lying between them. CDR3 size: 16 residues. The DNA for the CDR3 is TGTGCCAGCACCCCAGACCCGGGACCAGCAGCTCATGGCTACACCTTC. Encoded protein: CASTPDPGPAAHGYTF.

This chain joins TRBV24-1 and TRBJ1-5, with D possibly matching TRBD1 (5 bases). Germline V gene data show CDR1 as KGHDR and CDR2 as SFDVKD. The CDR3 runs 15 residues. V lost 3 bases and J lost 0, with 8 bases in between. This CDR3 reads CATSDGTNSNQPQHF. DNA of the CDR3: TGTGCCACCAGTGATGGGACTAATAGCAATCAGCCCCAGCATTTT.

Ten or more counts support this clonotype. This chain connects TRBV29-1 to TRBJ2-1; no firm D call. This CDR3 has 13 residues. Germline V gene lookup returns CDR1 SQVTM and CDR2 ANQGSEA. Trimming cost V 3 bases and J 4 bases, with 10 bases left between them. CDR3 loop: CSVEYRTYNEQFF. CDR3 in DNA: TGCAGCGTTGAGTATCGGACGTACAATGAGCAGTTCTTC.

Concerning this clonotype: This may stem from a read error, because a much larger clone lies one nucleotide away. This chain connects TRBV11-2 to TRBJ2-5; D not resolved. V was pared by 5 bases and J by 7 bases, with 17 bases between. Germline V CDR1 and CDR2: SGHAT, FQNNGV. The CDR3 is made up of 14 amino acids. Written as DNA, the CDR3 is TGTGCCAGCAGCCCATCCGCGCCGCGAGGGACCCAGTACTTC. Its translation is CASSPSAPRGTQYF.

A remark on this clonotype: This may arise from a read error, as a much more abundant clone is one base away. V gene TRBV10-3 combines with J gene TRBJ2-5, with 9 bases lining up with TRBD2. V lost 3 bases to trimming and J lost 11 bases; unmatched junction nucleotides: 16. Germline assignment: CDR1 ENHRY and CDR2 SYGVKD. CDR3 length equals 16 residues. The CDR3 coding sequence is TGTGCCATCAGTGACCCTACGAGCGGGAGGACCAATGAGCAGTACTTC. Translated: CAISDPTSGRTNEQYF.

The chain employs TRBV6-1 and TRBJ2-1; 9 bases are a match to TRBD2. Germline loops: CDR1 MNHNS, CDR2 SASEGT. With 6 bases clipped from V and 9 bases from J, the junction kept 6 bases outside the gene matches. The CDR3 covers 13 residues. The CDR3 protein is CASRRPAGGEQFF. The CDR3 DNA is TGTGCCAGCAGGAGGCCAGCGGGAGGTGAGCAGTTCTTC.

V is TRBV11-3 and J is TRBJ2-3; TRBD2 aligns across 7 bases. Germline CDR1 SGHNT, CDR2 YENEEA. The CDR3 contains 17 residues. The V gene end was trimmed by 2 bases and the J gene end by 0 bases; junction bases not matched to a gene: 8. CDR3 region: CASSLSSGTTSTDTQYF. In DNA, the CDR3 is TGTGCCAGCAGCTTATCGTCGGGGACTACTAGCACAGATACGCAGTATTTT.

This clonotype was seen many times. The genes are TRBV29-1 and TRBJ1-2; D ambiguous. Looked up from germline, CDR1 is SQVTM and CDR2 is ANQGSEA. The CDR3 has 14 residues. Trimming shortened V by 4 bases and J by 5 bases, and 17 bases separated the two germline ends. For the CDR3, the DNA is TGCAGCGTTGGAAGTTGGTACGGCGGGTATGGCTACACCTTC. Translated, it gives CSVGSWYGGYGYTF. Combining the CDR3 with reference TRBV29-1 and TRBJ1-2 gives the whole variable domain SAVISQKPSRDICQRGTSLTIQCQVDSQVTMMFWYRQQPGQSLTLIATANQGSEATYESGFVIDKFPISRPNLTFSTLTVSNMSPEDSSIYLCSVGSWYGGYGYTFGSGTRLTVV.

This clonotype was seen only a few times. This sequence joins TRBV14 and TRBJ1-1, with D possibly TRBD1 on 6 matching bases. This CDR3 is built from 15 residues. CDR1 is SGHDN, CDR2 FVKESK, per germline. V lost 0 bases and J lost 5, with 13 bases in between. The CDR3 loop is CASSQDPRGVTEAFF. The CDR3 DNA reads TGTGCCAGCAGCCAAGATCCCAGGGGAGTTACTGAAGCTTTCTTT.

This clonotype was seen a few times. This chain joins TRBV12-3 or TRBV12-4 and TRBJ1-5; no reliable D call. V lost 10 bases to trimming and J lost 2 bases, with 12 bases between them. This CDR3 is built from 13 residues. The CDR3 nucleotides are TGTGCCATCGCGCAGAGGGGCAATCAGCCCCAGCATTTT. It yields the protein CAIAQRGNQPQHF.